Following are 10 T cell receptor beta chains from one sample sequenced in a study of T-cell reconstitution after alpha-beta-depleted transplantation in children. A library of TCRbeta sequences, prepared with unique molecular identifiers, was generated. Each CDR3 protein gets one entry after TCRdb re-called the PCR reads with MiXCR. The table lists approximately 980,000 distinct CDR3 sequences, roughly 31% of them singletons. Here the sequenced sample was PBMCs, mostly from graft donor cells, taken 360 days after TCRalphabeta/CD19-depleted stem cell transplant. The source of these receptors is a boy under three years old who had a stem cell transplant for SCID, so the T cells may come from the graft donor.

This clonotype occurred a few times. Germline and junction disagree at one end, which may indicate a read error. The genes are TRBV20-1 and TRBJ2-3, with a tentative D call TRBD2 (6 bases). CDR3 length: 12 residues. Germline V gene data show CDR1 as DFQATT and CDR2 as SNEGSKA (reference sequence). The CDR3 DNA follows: TGCAGTGCCAGAGGGACTTTTGATACGCAGTATTTT. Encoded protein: CSARGTFDTQYF.

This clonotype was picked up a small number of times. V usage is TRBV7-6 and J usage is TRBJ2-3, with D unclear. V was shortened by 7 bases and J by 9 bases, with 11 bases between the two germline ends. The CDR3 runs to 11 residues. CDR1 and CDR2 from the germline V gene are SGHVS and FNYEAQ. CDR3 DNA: TGTGCCAGCACCTCCGGAAGGACGCAGTATTTT. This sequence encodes CASTSGRTQYF.

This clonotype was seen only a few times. The chain's CDR3 is CASSSKASNSPLHF. The DNA of the CDR3 is TGTGCCAGCAGTTCAAAGGCCAGCAATTCACCCCTCCACTTT. The rearrangement links TRBV12-3 or TRBV12-4 to TRBJ1-6; D not certain. V gave up 4 bases and J gave up 7 bases, with 11 bases separating them. The CDR3 length is 14 residues.

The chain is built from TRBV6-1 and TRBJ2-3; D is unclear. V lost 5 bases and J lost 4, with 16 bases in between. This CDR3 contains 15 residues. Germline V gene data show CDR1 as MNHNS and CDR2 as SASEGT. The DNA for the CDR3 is TGTGCCAGCAGTCCGCCGGACCTTTTTCCAGATACGCAGTATTTT. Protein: CASSPPDLFPDTQYF.

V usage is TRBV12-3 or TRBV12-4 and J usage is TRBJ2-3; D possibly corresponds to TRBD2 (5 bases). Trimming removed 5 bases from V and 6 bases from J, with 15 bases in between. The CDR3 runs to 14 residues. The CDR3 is CASSNPSRGDTQYF. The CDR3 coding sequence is TGTGCCAGCAGTAACCCCAGCAGAGGGGATACGCAGTATTTT.

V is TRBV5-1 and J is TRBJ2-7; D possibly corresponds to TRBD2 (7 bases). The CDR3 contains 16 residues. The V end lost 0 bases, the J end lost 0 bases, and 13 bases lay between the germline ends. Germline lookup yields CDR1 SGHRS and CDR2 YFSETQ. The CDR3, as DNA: TGCGCCAGCAGCTTGGAGGGGGGGGTCAGCTCCTACGAGCAGTACTTC. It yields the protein CASSLEGGVSSYEQYF.

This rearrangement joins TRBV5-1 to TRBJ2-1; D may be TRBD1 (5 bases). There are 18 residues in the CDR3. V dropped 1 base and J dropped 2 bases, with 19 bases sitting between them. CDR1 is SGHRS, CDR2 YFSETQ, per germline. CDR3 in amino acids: CASSLTGTTAFTYNEQFF. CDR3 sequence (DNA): TGCGCCAGCAGCTTGACAGGAACTACCGCATTTACCTACAATGAGCAGTTCTTC.

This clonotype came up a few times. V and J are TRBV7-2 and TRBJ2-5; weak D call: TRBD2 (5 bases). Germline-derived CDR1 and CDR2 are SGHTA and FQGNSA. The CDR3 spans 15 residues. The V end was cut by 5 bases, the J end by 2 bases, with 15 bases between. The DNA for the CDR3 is TGTGCCAGCAGCCCAAAATGGACTCTACAAGAGACCCAGTACTTC. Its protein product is CASSPKWTLQETQYF.

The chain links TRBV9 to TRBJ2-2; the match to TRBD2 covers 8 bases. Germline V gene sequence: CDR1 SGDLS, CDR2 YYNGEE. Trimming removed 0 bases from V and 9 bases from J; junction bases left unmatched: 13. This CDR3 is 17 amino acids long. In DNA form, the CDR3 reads TGTGCCAGCAGCGTAGAATTTTTAAGCGGGGGCTACCGGGAGCTGTTTTTT. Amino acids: CASSVEFLSGGYRELFF.

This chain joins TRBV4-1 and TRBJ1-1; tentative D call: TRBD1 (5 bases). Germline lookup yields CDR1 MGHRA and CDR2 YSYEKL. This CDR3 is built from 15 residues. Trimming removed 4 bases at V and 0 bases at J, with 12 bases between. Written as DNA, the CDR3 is TGCGCCAGCAGCCCCGGGGACGGACTGAACACTGAAGCTTTCTTT. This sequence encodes CASSPGDGLNTEAFF.